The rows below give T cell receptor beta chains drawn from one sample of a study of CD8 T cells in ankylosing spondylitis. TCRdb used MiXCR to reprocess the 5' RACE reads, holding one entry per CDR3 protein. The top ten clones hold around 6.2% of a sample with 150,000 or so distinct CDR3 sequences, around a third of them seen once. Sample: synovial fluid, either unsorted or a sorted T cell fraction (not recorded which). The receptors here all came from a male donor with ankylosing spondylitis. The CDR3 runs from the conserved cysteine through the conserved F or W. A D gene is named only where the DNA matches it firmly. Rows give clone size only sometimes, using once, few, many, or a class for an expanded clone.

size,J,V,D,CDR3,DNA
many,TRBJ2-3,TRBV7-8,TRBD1,CASSLNRGPSDTQYF,TGTGCCAGCAGCTTAAACAGGGGACCCTCAGATACGCAGTATTTT
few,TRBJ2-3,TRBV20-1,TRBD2,CSALPRTSGGRIRRDTQYF,TGCAGTGCCCTCCCTCGGACTAGCGGGGGGAGGATAAGGAGGGATACGCAGTATTTT
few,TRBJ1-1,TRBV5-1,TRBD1,CASTGQGWTEAFF,TGCGCCAGCACGGGACAGGGATGGACTGAAGCTTTCTTT
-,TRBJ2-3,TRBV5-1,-,CASSLGGDQYF,TGCGCCAGCAGCTTGGGGGGAGATCAGTATTTT
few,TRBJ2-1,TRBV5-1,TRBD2,CASSRASSGGAVEQFF,TGCGCCAGCAGCCGCGCCTCTAGCGGGGGGGCAGTTGAGCAGTTCTTC
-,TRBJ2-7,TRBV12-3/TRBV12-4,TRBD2,CASSPRTSGRHEQYF,TGTGCCAGCAGCCCCAGGACTAGCGGGAGACACGAGCAGTACTTC
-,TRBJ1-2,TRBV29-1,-,CSVEGGGSNYGYTF,TGCAGCGTTGAAGGGGGAGGATCTAACTATGGCTACACCTTC
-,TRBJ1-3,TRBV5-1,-,CASSWDLSGNTIYF,TGCGCCAGCAGCTGGGACCTTTCTGGAAACACCATATATTTT
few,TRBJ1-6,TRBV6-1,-,CASIRGGWGAANSPLHF,TGTGCCAGCATCCGTGGAGGATGGGGCGCGGCGAATTCACCCCTCCACTTT
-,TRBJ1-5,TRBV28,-,CASSLSGADNQPQHF,TGTGCCAGCAGTTTATCAGGGGCAGACAATCAGCCCCAGCATTTT
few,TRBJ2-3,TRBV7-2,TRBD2,CASRSPSGRADTQYF,TGTGCCAGCAGGTCGCCTAGCGGGCGAGCAGATACGCAGTATTTT
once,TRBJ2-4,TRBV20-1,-,CSARDVSNIQYF,TGCAGTGCTAGAGATGTGTCGAACATTCAGTACTTC
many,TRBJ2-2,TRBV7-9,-,CASSFWQGTNTGELFF,TGTGCCAGCAGCTTTTGGCAGGGAACGAACACCGGGGAGCTGTTTTTT
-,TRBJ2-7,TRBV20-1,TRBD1,CSARLGDSPYEQYF,TGCAGTGCTAGACTTGGGGACAGCCCCTACGAGCAGTACTTC
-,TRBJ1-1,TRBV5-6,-,CASSLVVSEAFF,TGTGCCAGCAGCTTGGTCGTGTCAGAAGCTTTCTTT
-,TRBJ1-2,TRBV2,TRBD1,CASSRSGTAGRYGYTF,TGTGCCAGCAGTCGATCCGGGACAGCGGGTCGGTATGGCTACACCTTC
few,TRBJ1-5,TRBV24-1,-,CATSGQNSNQPQHF,TGTGCCACCAGTGGACAGAATAGCAATCAGCCCCAGCATTTT
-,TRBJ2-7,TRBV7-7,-,CASSRGSGYEQYF,TGTGCCAGCAGCCGAGGGTCCGGGTACGAGCAGTACTTC
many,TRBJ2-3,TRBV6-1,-,CASTLDNTRQYF,TGTGCCAGCACCCTGGACAACACAAGACAGTATTTT
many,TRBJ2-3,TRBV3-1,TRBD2,CASTRRGGTDTQYF,TGTGCCAGCACCCGACGGGGGGGCACAGATACGCAGTATTTT
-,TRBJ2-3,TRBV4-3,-,CASSQDPQGQGDTQYF,TGCGCCAGCAGCCAAGATCCTCAGGGGCAAGGGGATACGCAGTATTTT
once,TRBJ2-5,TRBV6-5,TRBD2,CASSYVLAGGGETQYF,TGTGCCAGCAGTTACGTTCTAGCGGGTGGTGGAGAGACCCAGTACTTC
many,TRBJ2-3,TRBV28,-,CASPPDYSVIPSTDTQYF,TGTGCCAGTCCCCCCGACTACTCCGTCATTCCTAGCACAGATACGCAGTATTTT
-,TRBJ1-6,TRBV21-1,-,CASSPGPRNMNSPLHF,TGTGCCAGCAGCCCGGGACCCCGGAATATGAATTCACCCCTCCACTTT
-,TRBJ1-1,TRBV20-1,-,CSARDMGGLNTEAFF,TGCAGTGCTAGAGATATGGGGGGGCTTAACACTGAAGCTTTCTTT
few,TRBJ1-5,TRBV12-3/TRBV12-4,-,CASSLEGQPQHF,TGTGCCAGCAGTTTAGAGGGGCAGCCCCAGCATTTT
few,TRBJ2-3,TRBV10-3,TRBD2,CAISSGLAATDTQYF,TGTGCCATCAGTTCGGGACTAGCGGCCACAGATACGCAGTATTTT
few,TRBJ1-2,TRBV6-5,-,CASSYSGRATYGYTF,TGTGCCAGCAGTTACTCGGGCAGGGCGACCTATGGCTACACCTTC
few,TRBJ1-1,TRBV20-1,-,CSAVSGAATEAFF,TGCAGTGCTGTTTCAGGGGCCGCCACTGAAGCTTTCTTT
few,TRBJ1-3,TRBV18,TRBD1,CASSPSGQGRENTIYF,TGTGCCAGCTCACCAAGCGGACAGGGGCGGGAAAACACCATATATTTT
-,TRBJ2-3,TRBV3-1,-,CASSQDLASRDTQYF,TGTGCCAGCAGCCAAGATTTGGCTAGCAGGGATACGCAGTATTTT
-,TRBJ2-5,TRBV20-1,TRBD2,CSAGTSGRLGETQYF,TGCAGTGCTGGGACTAGCGGGCGGTTAGGAGAGACCCAGTACTTC
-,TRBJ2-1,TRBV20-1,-,CSARVETKDEQFF,TGCAGTGCTAGAGTGGAGACTAAAGACGAGCAGTTCTTC
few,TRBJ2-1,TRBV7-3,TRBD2,CASSPVPGLGNEQFF,TGTGCCAGCAGTCCGGTCCCGGGACTAGGCAATGAGCAGTTCTTC
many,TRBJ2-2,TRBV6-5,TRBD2,CASSYLTTSGGGVGELFF,TGTGCCAGCAGTTACCTTACGACTAGCGGGGGGGGTGTCGGGGAGCTGTTTTTT
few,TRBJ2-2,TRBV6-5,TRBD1,CASSYTTGDTGELFF,TGTGCCAGCAGTTACACGACAGGGGACACCGGGGAGCTGTTTTTT
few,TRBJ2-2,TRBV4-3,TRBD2,CASSQELAGVTGELFF,TGCGCCAGCAGCCAAGAACTAGCGGGGGTCACCGGGGAGCTGTTTTTT
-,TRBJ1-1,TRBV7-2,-,CASRVDGENTEAFF,TGTGCCAGCAGGGTGGACGGGGAGAACACTGAAGCTTTCTTT
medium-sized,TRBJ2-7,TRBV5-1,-,CASSFDGSSYEQYF,TGCGCCAGCAGCTTCGACGGGAGCTCCTACGAGCAGTACTTC
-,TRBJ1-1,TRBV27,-,CASSSSTNTEAFF,TGTGCCAGCAGTTCGTCTACGAACACTGAAGCTTTCTTT
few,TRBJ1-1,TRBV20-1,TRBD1,CSASPGQVSNTEAFF,TGCAGTGCTAGTCCCGGACAGGTTTCGAACACTGAAGCTTTCTTT
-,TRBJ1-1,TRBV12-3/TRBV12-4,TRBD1,CASSFGQGTTEAFF,TGTGCCAGCAGTTTTGGACAGGGGACTACTGAAGCTTTCTTT
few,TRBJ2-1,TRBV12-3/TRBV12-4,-,CASSLGQTENNEQFF,TGTGCCAGCAGTTTAGGCCAAACTGAGAACAATGAGCAGTTCTTC
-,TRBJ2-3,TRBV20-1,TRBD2,CSARDRGRGDTQYF,TGCAGTGCTAGAGACCGCGGGAGGGGAGATACGCAGTATTTT
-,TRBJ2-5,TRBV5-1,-,CASGPGDLQETQYF,TGCGCCAGCGGGCCGGGGGACCTACAAGAGACCCAGTACTTC
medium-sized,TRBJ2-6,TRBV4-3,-,CASSKEVIGANVLTF,TGCGCCAGCAGCAAAGAGGTCATCGGGGCCAACGTCCTGACTTTC
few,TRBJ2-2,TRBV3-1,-,CASSHAGELFF,TGTGCCAGCAGCCATGCCGGGGAGCTGTTTTTT